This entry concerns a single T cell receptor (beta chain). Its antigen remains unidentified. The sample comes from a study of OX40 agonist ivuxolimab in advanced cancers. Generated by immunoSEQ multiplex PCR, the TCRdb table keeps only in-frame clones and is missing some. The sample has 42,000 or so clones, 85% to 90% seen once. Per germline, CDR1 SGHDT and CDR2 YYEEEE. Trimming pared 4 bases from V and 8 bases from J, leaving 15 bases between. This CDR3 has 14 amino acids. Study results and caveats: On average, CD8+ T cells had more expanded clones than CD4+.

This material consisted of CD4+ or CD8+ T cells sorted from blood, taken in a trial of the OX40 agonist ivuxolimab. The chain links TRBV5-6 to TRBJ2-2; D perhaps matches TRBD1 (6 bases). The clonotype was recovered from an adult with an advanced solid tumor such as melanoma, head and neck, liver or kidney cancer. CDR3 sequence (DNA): TGTGCCAGCAGCGTTGGGACAATTTTGGGGGAGCTGTTTTTT. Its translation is CASSVGTILGELFF. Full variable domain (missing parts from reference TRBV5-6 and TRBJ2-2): DAGVTQSPTHLIKTRGQQVTLRCSPKSGHDTVSWYQQALGQGPQFIFQYYEEEERQRGNFPDRFSGHQFPNYSSELNVNALLLGDSALYLCASSVGTILGELFFGEGSRLTVL.